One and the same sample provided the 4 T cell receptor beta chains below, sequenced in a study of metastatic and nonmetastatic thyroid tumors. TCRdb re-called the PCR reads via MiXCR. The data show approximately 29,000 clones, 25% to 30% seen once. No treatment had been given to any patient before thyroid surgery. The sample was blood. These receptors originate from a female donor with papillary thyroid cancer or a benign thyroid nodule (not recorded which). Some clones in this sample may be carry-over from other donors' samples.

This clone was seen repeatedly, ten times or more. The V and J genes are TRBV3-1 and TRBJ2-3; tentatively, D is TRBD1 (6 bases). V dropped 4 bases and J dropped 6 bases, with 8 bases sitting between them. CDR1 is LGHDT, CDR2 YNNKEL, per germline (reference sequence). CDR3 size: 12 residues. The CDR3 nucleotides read TGTGCCAGCAGCCCACAGGGCGATACGCAGTATTTT. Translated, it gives CASSPQGDTQYF.

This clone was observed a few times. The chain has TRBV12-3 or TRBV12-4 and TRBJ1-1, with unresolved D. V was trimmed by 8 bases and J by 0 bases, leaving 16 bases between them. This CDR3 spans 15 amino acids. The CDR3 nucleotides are TGTGCCAGCGGCTACAGTGGTGGAATGAACACTGAAGCTTTCTTT. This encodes CASGYSGGMNTEAFF.

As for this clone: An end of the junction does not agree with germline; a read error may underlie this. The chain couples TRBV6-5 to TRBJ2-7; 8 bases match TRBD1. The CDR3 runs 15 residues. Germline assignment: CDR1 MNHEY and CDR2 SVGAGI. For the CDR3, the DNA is TGTGCCCGCAGTTCCCGGACAGGGTATTCCTACGAGCAGTACTTC. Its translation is CARSSRTGYSYEQYF.

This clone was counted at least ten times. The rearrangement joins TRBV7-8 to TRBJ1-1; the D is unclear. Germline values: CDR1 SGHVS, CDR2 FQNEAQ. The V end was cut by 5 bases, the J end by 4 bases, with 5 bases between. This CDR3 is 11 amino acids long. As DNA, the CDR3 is TGTGCCAGCAGCGCGGTCACTGAAGCTTTCTTT. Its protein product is CASSAVTEAFF.